The clone carrying this T cell receptor beta chain was counted only a few times. As handled by the study authors: Estimates of nucleated cell counts were drawn from the amplification of reference gene primers. Using immunoSEQ multiplex PCR, the repertoire was profiled, and TCRdb retains in-frame clones only, with some absent. The V and J calls and clone size are taken from that table; D and trimming were inferred from the DNA. This sample yields about 380,000 clones, of which around 84% are seen a single time; roughly 3.9% belongs to the top ten. Trimming took 0 bases from V and 2 from J; bases not matched to a gene: 8. The CDR3 runs to 19 residues. Germline V gene data show CDR1 as MGHRA and CDR2 as YSYEKL. These data originate in a study of blood T cell repertoires in COVID-19. About the research overall: Acute and convalescent COVID-19 specimens originated in the United States, Italy and Spain. Sources were T cells, B-cell-depleted T cells, or PBMCs; the material itself was cDNA or gDNA.

Sequencing used peripheral blood. The chain joins TRBV4-1 to TRBJ2-6; 9 nucleotides agree with TRBD1. The clonotype originates from a young woman with acute or convalescent COVID-19. This CDR3 is CASSQEAQGAGTGANVLTF. The CDR3 DNA follows: TGCGCCAGCAGCCAAGAGGCACAGGGGGCTGGGACTGGGGCCAACGTCCTGACTTTC.